These 15 T cell receptor beta chains came from one sample sequenced in a study of blood T cell repertoires in COVID-19. Data came from immunoSEQ multiplex PCR; TCRdb stores just in-frame clones and leaves some out. Altogether tens of thousands of clones are present, about 73% being singletons, with the ten largest covering 22%. Sequencing input: peripheral blood. Source of these receptors: a man aged 55 to 70 with acute or convalescent COVID-19.

This clone was seen a single time. This chain uses TRBV19 with TRBJ2-3, with 10 bases aligning to TRBD1. Germline values: CDR1 LNHDA, CDR2 SQIVND (reference sequence). This CDR3 contains 15 residues. V shed 4 bases and J 6 bases; nucleotides not matched to a gene: 7. The CDR3 sequence: CASSRGTGAPDTQYF. In DNA, the CDR3 is TGTGCCAGTAGTAGGGGGACAGGGGCGCCGGATACGCAGTATTTT.

The chain joins TRBV28 to TRBJ1-5; no definite D call. Looked up from germline, CDR1 is MDHEN and CDR2 is SYDVKM. This CDR3 region has 14 residues. V lost 7 bases to trimming and J lost 1 base, with 11 bases between them. CDR3 residues: CASMAGMSNQPQHF. Written as DNA, the CDR3 is TGTGCCAGCATGGCAGGAATGAGCAATCAGCCCCAGCATTTT. The whole variable domain, remainder taken from reference TRBV28 and TRBJ1-5, is DVKVTQSSRYLVKRTGEKVFLECVQDMDHENMFWYRQDPGLGLRLIYFSYDVKMKEKGDIPEGYSVSREKKERFSLILESASTNQTSMYLCASMAGMSNQPQHFGDGTRLSIL.

The genes are TRBV2 and TRBJ1-1, with 7 bases aligning to TRBD1. Germline V CDR1 and CDR2: SNHLY, FYNNEI. V lost 7 bases, J lost 5 bases, and 7 bases stayed unmatched. This CDR3 spans 13 amino acids. The CDR3 here is CASTLTGNTEAFF. CDR3 in DNA: TGTGCCAGCACCCTGACAGGGAATACTGAAGCTTTCTTT.

The chain employs TRBV5-6 and TRBJ1-1, with D possibly being TRBD1 (5 bases). Trimming removed 1 base from V and 4 bases from J, with 11 bases in between. Germline values: CDR1 SGHDT, CDR2 YYEEEE. The CDR3 is made up of 14 amino acids. The CDR3 loop is CASSLQGVFTEAFF. The DNA of the CDR3 is TGTGCCAGCAGCTTGCAGGGCGTCTTCACTGAAGCTTTCTTT.

This clone is a singleton in its sample. V and J are TRBV19 and TRBJ2-5, with no clear D. This CDR3 comprises 12 residues. The germline gives CDR1 LNHDA, CDR2 SQIVND (reference sequence). Deletions cut 7 bases from V and 7 bases from J, with 13 bases between. The CDR3 is CASIDSLGTQYF. The CDR3 DNA reads TGTGCCAGTATTGACTCACTCGGGACCCAGTACTTC.

Only a few counts were recorded for this clone. This chain connects TRBV15 to TRBJ2-2; D is undetermined. V dropped 4 bases and J dropped 2 bases, with 11 bases sitting between them. This CDR3 comprises 15 residues. CDR1 and CDR2 (germline): LNHNV, YYDKDF (reference sequence). The CDR3 loop reads CATSIIVRNTGELFF. CDR3 DNA sequence: TGTGCCACCAGCATCATAGTCCGAAACACCGGGGAGCTGTTTTTT.

The V and J genes are TRBV18 and TRBJ1-1; weak D call: TRBD1 (6 bases). Per the germline V gene, CDR1 is KGHSH and CDR2 is LQKENI. This CDR3 has 16 residues. The V and J ends lost 8 bases and 0 bases respectively, with 19 bases between them. For the CDR3, the DNA is TGTGCCAGCCTCACCCACAGGGCAGGCGTGAACACTGAAGCTTTCTTT. Translated, it gives CASLTHRAGVNTEAFF.

This clone has only one observation. One end of the junction varies from germline; a read error may be responsible. This sequence joins TRBV7-3 and TRBJ2-2; possibly TRBD2 for D (7 bases). The CDR3 extends over 14 amino acids. Germline lookup yields CDR1 SGHTA and CDR2 FQGTGA. DNA for the CDR3: TGTGCCAGCAGCGGGGGGGCTGGCACCGGAGAGCTGTTTTTT. This gives the protein CASSGGAGTGELFF.

The chain links TRBV11-1 to TRBJ2-3, with 7 bases lining up with TRBD1. This CDR3 contains 14 residues. Germline V gives CDR1 SGHAT, CDR2 FQDESV (reference sequence). Trimming took 5 bases from V and 6 from J; bases not matched to a gene: 8. DNA for the CDR3: TGTGCCAGCAGCCCCGAGACAGGGTTGGATACGCAGTATTTT. It specifies CASSPETGLDTQYF.

This clone came up once. The CDR3 DNA reads TGTGCCACCAAGAGGGGTCCGGGACAGGACGATGATGAGCAGTTCTTC. Translation: CATKRGPGQDDDEQFF. The chain couples TRBV10-3 to TRBJ2-1, with 8 bases fitting TRBD1. This CDR3 is built from 16 residues. Trimming at V came to 10 bases and at J to 8 bases, leaving 19 bases not matched to a gene. CDR1 and CDR2 from the germline V gene are ENHRY and SYGVKD.

The CDR3 DNA sequence: TGCAGTGCTAGTCAGGGCTACCTAGAAATGAACACTGAAGCTTTCTTT. It translates to CSASQGYLEMNTEAFF. The V and J genes are TRBV20-1 and TRBJ1-1, with D tentatively TRBD1 (5 bases). The CDR3 consists of 16 residues. V gave up 3 bases and J gave up 0 bases, with 17 bases separating them. The germline V gene encodes CDR1 DFQATT and CDR2 SNEGSKA (reference sequence).

The chain recombines TRBV4-1 with TRBJ1-5; maybe TRBD1 (6 bases). The CDR3 totals 14 residues. Trimming removed 2 bases at V and 5 bases at J, with 10 bases between. CDR1 and CDR2 from the germline V gene are MGHRA and YSYEKL. The CDR3 bases are TGCGCCAGCAGCCAATTGCCAGGGGATCAGCCCCAGCATTTT. Encoded protein: CASSQLPGDQPQHF.

The J gene is TRBJ2-5, the V gene TRBV7-3; D is undetermined. V was clipped by 2 bases and J by 2 bases, with 12 bases between them. CDR1 and CDR2 (germline): SGHTA, FQGTGA. CDR3 length: 15 residues. CDR3 in amino acids: CASSLLGGLQETQYF. The DNA of the CDR3 is TGTGCCAGCAGCTTATTAGGCGGATTACAAGAGACCCAGTACTTC.

This chain connects TRBV5-4 to TRBJ1-2; TRBD1 matches at 8 bases. The CDR3 contains 13 residues. The trim removed 4 bases at V and 8 bases at J, leaving 7 bases unmatched. Germline assignment: CDR1 SGHNT and CDR2 YYREEE (reference sequence). The CDR3 DNA follows: TGTGCCAGCAGCCGCGGGACAGGTGGGGGCTACACCTTC. Protein product: CASSRGTGGGYTF.

This sequence joins TRBV12-2 and TRBJ2-3; TRBD2, the table's D call, was not compared with the DNA. TRBV12-2 counts as a pseudogene. The length of the CDR3 is 16 residues. The CDR3 here is CASRLRRRGSTDTQYF. The CDR3 DNA reads as TGTGCAAGTCGCTTGCGGCGGCGGGGAAGCACAGATACGCAGTATTTT.